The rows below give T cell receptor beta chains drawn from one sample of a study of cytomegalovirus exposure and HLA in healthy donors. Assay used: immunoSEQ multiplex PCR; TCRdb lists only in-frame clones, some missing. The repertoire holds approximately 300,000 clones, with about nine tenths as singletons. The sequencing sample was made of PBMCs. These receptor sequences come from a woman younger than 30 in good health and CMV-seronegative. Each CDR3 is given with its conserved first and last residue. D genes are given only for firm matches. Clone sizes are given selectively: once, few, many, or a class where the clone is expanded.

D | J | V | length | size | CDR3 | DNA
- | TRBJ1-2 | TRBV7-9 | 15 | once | CASSLDPGGIYGYTF | TGTGCCAGCAGCTTAGACCCGGGAGGGATTTATGGCTACACCTTC
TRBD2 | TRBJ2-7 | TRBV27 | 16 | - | CASSAPSGRANYEQYF | TGTGCCAGCAGTGCCCCTAGCGGGAGGGCCAATTACGAGCAGTACTTC
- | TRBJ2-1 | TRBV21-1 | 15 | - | CASSPREGKYNEQFF | TGTGCCAGCAGCCCCCGGGAGGGGAAATACAATGAGCAGTTCTTC
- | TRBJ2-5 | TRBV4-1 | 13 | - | CASSQTRQETQYF | TGCGCCAGCAGCCAGACACGGCAAGAGACCCAGTACTTC
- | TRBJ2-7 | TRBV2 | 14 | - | CASGFSDLFGEQYF | TGTGCCTCCGGGTTTTCAGACCTTTTCGGCGAGCAGTACTTC
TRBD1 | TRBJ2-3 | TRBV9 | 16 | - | CASSVAGTGNTDTQYF | TGTGCCAGCAGCGTAGCTGGGACAGGGAACACAGATACGCAGTATTTT
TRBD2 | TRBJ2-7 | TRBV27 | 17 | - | CASSLYSSGSGSYEQYF | TGTGCCAGCAGTTTATATTCTAGCGGGAGTGGATCCTACGAGCAGTACTTC
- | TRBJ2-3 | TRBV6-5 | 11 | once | CASSAGDTQYF | TGTGCCAGCAGCGCCGGAGATACGCAGTATTTT
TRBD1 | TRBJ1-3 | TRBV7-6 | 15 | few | CASSPYRGLGNTIYF | TGTGCCAGCAGCCCATACAGGGGGCTTGGAAACACCATATATTTT
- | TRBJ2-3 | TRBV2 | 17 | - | CASSYLTGVGAADTQYF | TGTGCCAGCAGCTACCTAACGGGGGTGGGTGCGGCAGATACGCAGTATTTT
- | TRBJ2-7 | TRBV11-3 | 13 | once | CASSFQQGYEQYF | TGTGCCAGCAGCTTCCAACAGGGCTACGAGCAGTACTTC
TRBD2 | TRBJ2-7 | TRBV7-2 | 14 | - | CASSFGSGMYEQYF | TGTGCCAGCAGCTTCGGTAGCGGGATGTACGAGCAGTACTTC
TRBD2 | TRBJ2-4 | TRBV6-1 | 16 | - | CASSGSGAIAKNIQYF | TGTGCCAGCAGTGGTAGCGGGGCCATAGCCAAAAACATTCAGTACTTC
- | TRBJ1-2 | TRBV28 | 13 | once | CASTLGGYYGYTF | TGTGCCAGCACCTTAGGAGGGTACTATGGCTACACCTTC
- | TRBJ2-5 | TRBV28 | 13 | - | CASSFGGGETQYF | TGTGCCAGCAGTTTTGGTGGGGGGGAGACCCAGTACTTC
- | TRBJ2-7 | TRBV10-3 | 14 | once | CAISEGGTPYEQYF | TGTGCCATCAGTGAGGGCGGGACTCCCTACGAGCAGTACTTC
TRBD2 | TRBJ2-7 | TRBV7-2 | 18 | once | CASSPKLPGLAGPYEQYF | TGTGCCAGCAGCCCCAAGCTACCGGGACTAGCGGGACCTTACGAGCAGTACTTC
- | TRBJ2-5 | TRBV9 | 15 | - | CASSAGWEAQETQYF | TGTGCCAGCAGCGCTGGATGGGAGGCCCAAGAGACCCAGTACTTC
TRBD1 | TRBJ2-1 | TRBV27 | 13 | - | CASSPDRANEQFF | TGTGCCAGCAGTCCGGACAGGGCCAATGAGCAGTTCTTC
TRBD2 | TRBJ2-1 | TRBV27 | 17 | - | CASSHTSGRGSYNEQFF | TGTGCCAGCAGTCATACTAGCGGGAGGGGATCTTACAATGAGCAGTTCTTC
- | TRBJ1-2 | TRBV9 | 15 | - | CASSGQSLSSKGYTF | TGTGCCAGCAGCGGACAGAGCCTTTCTTCAAAGGGCTACACCTTC
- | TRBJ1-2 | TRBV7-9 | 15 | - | CASSPHAGANYGYTF | TGTGCCAGCAGCCCACACGCGGGTGCGAACTATGGCTACACCTTC
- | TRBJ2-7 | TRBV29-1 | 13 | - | CSVEASSVGEQYF | TGCAGCGTTGAGGCTAGTTCAGTCGGAGAGCAGTACTTC
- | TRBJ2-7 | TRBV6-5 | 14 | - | CASSPDRISYEQYF | TGTGCCAGCAGTCCCGACAGGATCTCCTACGAGCAGTACTTC
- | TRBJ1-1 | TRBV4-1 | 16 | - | CASSQTGEGETTEAFF | TGCGCCAGCAGCCAAACTGGGGAGGGGGAGACCACTGAAGCTTTCTTT
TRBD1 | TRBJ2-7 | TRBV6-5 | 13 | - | CASSQGARYEQYF | TGTGCCAGCAGTCAGGGGGCGCGGTACGAGCAGTACTTC
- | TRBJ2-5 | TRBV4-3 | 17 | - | CASSQDYESQGGETQYF | TGCGCCAGCAGCCAAGATTATGAGTCACAAGGGGGAGAGACCCAGTACTTC
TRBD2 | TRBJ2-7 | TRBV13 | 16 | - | CASSLAGSGAPYEQYF | TGTGCCAGCAGCTTAGCGGGCAGCGGGGCCCCCTACGAGCAGTACTTC
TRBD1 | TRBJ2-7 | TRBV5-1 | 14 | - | CASSAQGQGNEQYF | TGCGCCAGCAGCGCACAGGGACAGGGTAACGAGCAGTACTTC
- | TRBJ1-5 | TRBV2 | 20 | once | CASSTDPLLTGADSNQPQHF | TGTGCCAGCAGTACCGACCCATTACTTACAGGAGCCGATAGCAATCAGCCCCAGCATTTT
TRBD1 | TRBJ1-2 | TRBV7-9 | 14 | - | CASRTGTGNYGYTF | TGTGCCAGCAGAACCGGGACAGGAAACTATGGCTACACCTTC
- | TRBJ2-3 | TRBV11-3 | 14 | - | CASSLEAGADTQYF | TGTGCCAGCAGCTTAGAAGCCGGTGCAGATACGCAGTATTTT
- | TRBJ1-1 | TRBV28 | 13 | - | CASSPGAELGCDF | TGTGCCAGCAGCCCTGGGGCCGAACTGGGGTGCGACTTT
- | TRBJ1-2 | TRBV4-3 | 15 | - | CASSQGGERVYGYTF | TGCGCCAGCAGCCAAGGGGGGGAGAGGGTGTATGGCTACACCTTC
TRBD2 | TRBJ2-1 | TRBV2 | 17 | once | CASSESSGRWVYNEQFF | TGTGCCAGCAGTGAGTCTAGCGGGAGGTGGGTCTACAATGAGCAGTTCTTC
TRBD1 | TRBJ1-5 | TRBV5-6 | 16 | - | CASSLPDRGVHQPQHF | TGTGCCAGCAGCTTACCGGACAGGGGAGTCCACCAGCCCCAGCATTTT
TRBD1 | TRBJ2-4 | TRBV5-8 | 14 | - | CASMAGTGWDIQYF | TGTGCCAGCATGGCCGGGACAGGGTGGGACATTCAGTACTTC
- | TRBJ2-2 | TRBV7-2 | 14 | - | CASTLRANTGELFF | TGTGCCAGCACCCTTCGGGCGAACACCGGGGAGCTGTTTTTT
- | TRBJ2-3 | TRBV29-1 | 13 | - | CSVPTEGTDTQYF | TGCAGCGTGCCGACCGAGGGCACAGATACGCAGTATTTT
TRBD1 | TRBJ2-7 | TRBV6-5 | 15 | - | CASSYVSQGAGEQYF | TGTGCCAGCAGTTACGTCTCACAGGGGGCGGGCGAGCAGTACTTC
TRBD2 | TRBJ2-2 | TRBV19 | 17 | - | CASSKGLAGGDTGELFF | TGTGCCAGTAGTAAGGGACTAGCGGGAGGGGACACCGGGGAGCTGTTTTTT
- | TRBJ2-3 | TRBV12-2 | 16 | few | CASRRVRTGGADTQYF | TGTGCAAGTCGTCGAGTCAGGACAGGGGGCGCAGATACGCAGTATTTT
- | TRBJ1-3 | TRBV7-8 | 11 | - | CAIQAGNTIYF | TGTGCCATCCAAGCGGGAAACACCATATATTTT
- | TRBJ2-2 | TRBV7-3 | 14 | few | CASSQGTDTGELFF | TGTGCCAGCAGCCAGGGAACAGACACCGGGGAGCTGTTTTTT
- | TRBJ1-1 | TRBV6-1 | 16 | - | CASSVRGRAPVTEAFF | TGTGCCAGCAGTGTCCGTGGGCGGGCCCCGGTCACTGAAGCTTTCTTT
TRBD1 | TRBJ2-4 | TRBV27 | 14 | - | CASSPSTGVAIQYF | TGTGCCAGCAGTCCCTCGACAGGGGTAGCCATTCAGTACTTC
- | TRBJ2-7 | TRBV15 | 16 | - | CATSRETGYTNYEQYF | TGTGCCACCAGCAGGGAAACAGGATATACGAACTACGAGCAGTACTTC
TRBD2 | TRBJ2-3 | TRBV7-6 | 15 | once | CASSSIAGVIDTQYF | TGTGCCAGCAGCTCTATAGCGGGAGTCATAGATACGCAGTATTTT